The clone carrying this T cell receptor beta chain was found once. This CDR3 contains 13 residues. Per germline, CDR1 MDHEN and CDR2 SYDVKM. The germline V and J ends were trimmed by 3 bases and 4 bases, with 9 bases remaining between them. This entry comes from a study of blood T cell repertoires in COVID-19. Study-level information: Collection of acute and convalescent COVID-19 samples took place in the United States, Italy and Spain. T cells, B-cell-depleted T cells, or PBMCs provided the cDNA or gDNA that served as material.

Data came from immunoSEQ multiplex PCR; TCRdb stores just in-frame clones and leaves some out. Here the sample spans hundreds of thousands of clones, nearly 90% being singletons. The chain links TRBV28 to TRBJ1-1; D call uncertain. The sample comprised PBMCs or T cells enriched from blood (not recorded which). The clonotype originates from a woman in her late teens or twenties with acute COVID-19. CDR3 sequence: CASSFFLRTEAFF. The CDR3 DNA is TGTGCCAGCAGTTTTTTCCTCCGCACTGAAGCTTTCTTT.